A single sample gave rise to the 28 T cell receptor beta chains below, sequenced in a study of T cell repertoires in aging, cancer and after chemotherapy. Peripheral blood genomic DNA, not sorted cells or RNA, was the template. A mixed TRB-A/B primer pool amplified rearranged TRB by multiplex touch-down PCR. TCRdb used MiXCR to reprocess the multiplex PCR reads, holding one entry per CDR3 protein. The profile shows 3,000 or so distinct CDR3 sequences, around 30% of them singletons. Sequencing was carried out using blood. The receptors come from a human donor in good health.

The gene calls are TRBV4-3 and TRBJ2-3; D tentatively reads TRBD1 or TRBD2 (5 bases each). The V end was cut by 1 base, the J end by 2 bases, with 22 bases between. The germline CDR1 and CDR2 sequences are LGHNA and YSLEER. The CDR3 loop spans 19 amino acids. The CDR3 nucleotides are TGCGCCAGCAGCCAAGGGAGGTCCACTGGGGCCCTGAACACAGATACGCAGTATTTT. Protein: CASSQGRSTGALNTDTQYF.

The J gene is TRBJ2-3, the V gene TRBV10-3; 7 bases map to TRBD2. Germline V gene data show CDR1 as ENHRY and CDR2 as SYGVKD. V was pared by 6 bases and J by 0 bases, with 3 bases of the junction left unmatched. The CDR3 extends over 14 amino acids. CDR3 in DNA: TGTGCCATCAGGGCGGGGGAAAGCACAGATACGCAGTATTTT. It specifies CAIRAGESTDTQYF.

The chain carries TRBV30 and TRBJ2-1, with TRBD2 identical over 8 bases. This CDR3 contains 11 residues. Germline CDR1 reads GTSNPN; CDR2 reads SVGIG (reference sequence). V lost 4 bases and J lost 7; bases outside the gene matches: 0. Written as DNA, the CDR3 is TGTGCCTGGACTAGCGGGAATGAGCAGTTCTTC. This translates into CAWTSGNEQFF.

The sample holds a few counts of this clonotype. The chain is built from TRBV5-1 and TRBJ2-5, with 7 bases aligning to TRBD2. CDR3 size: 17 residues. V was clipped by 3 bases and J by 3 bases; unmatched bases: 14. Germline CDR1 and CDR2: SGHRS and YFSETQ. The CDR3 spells CASSSSPVGAGEETQYF. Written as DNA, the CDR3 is TGCGCCAGCAGCTCTTCGCCCGTCGGCGCGGGGGAAGAGACCCAGTACTTC.

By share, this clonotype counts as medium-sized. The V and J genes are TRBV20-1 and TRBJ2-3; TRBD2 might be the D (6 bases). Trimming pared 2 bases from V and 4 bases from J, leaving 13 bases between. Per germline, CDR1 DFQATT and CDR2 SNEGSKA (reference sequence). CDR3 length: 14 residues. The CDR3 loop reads CSARHWREADTQYF. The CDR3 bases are TGCAGTGCTAGACATTGGAGGGAGGCAGATACGCAGTATTTT.

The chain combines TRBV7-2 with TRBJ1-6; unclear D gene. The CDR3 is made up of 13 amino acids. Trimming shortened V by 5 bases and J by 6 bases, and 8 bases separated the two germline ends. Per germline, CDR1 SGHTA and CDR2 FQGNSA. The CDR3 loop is CASSPPANSPLHF. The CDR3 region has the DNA TGTGCCAGCAGCCCCCCAGCTAATTCACCCCTCCACTTT. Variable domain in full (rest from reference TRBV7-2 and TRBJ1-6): GAGVSQSPSNKVTEKGKDVELRCDPISGHTALYWYRQSLGQGLEFLIYFQGNSAPDKSGLPSDRFSAERTGGSVSTLTIQRTQQEDSAVYLCASSPPANSPLHFGNGTRLTVT.

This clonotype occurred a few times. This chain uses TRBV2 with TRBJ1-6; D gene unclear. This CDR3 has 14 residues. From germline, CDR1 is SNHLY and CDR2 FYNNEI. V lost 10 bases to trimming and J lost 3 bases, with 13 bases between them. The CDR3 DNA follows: TGTGCCACCCAGATGGACGACTATAATTCACCCCTCCACTTT. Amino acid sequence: CATQMDDYNSPLHF.

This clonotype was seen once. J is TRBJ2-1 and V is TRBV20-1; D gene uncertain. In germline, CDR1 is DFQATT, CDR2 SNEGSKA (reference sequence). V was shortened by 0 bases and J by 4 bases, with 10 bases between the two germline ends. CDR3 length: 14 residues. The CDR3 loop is CSARDRTGYNEQFF. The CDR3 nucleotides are TGCAGTGCTAGAGATCGGACCGGGTACAATGAGCAGTTCTTC.

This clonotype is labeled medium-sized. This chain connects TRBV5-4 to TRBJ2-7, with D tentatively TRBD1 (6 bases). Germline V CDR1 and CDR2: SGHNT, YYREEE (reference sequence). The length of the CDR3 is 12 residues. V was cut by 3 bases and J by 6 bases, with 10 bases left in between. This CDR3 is CASSSDSFEQYF. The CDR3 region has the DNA TGTGCCAGCAGCTCGGACAGCTTCGAGCAGTACTTC.

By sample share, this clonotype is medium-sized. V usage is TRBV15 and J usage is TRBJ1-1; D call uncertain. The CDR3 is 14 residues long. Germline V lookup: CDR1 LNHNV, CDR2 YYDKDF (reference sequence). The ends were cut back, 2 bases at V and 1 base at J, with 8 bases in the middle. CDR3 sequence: CATSRTRTNTEAFF. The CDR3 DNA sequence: TGTGCCACCAGCAGAACAAGAACGAACACTGAAGCTTTCTTT.

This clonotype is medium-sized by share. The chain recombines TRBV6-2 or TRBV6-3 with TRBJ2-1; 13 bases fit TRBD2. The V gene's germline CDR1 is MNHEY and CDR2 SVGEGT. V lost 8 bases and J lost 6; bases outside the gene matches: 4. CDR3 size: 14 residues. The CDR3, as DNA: TGTGCCAGCCGGACTAGCGGGAGCACCAATGAGCAGTTCTTC. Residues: CASRTSGSTNEQFF.

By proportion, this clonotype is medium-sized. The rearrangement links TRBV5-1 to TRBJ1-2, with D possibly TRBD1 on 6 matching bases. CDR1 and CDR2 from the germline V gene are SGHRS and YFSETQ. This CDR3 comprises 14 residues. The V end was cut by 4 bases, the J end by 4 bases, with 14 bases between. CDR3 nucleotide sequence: TGCGCCAGCAGCCCGGAGGGGGAGGGCTATGGCTACACCTTC. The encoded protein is CASSPEGEGYGYTF.

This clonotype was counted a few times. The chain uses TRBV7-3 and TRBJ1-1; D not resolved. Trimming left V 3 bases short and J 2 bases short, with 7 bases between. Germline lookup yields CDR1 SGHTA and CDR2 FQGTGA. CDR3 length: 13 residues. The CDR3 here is CASSFRQNTEAFF. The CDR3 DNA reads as TGTGCCAGCAGCTTTCGACAAAACACTGAAGCTTTCTTT.

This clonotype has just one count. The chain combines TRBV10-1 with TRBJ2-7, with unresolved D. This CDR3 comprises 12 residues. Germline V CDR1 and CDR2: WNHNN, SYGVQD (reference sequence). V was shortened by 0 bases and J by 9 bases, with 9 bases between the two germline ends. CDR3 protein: CASSESGRGQYF. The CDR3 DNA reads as TGCGCCAGCAGTGAGTCGGGCCGCGGGCAGTACTTC.

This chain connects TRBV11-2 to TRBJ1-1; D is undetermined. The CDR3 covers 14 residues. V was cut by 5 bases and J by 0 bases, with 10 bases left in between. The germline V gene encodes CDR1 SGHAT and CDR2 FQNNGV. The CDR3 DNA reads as TGTGCCAGCAGCCCTTCCATTCTGAACACTGAAGCTTTCTTT. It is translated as CASSPSILNTEAFF. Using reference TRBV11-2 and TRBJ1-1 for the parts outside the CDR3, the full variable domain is EAGVAQSPRYKIIEKRQSVAFWCNPISGHATLYWYQQILGQGPKLLIQFQNNGVVDDSQLPKDRFSAERLKGVDSTLKIQPAKLEDSAVYLCASSPSILNTEAFFGQGTRLTVV.

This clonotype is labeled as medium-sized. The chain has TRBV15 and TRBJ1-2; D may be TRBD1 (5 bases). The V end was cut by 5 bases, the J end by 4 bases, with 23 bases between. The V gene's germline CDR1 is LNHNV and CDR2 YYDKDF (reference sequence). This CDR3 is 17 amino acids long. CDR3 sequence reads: CATSPPSGHLGVYGYTF. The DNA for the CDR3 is TGTGCCACCAGCCCCCCCTCGGGGCACCTTGGGGTCTATGGCTACACCTTC.

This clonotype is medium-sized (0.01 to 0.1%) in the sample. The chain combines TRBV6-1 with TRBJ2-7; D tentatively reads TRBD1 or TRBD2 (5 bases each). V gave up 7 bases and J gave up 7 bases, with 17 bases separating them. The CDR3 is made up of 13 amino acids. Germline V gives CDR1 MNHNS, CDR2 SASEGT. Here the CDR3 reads CASTEIGGGEQYF. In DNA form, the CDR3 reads TGTGCCAGCACGGAAATTGGGGGTGGGGAGCAGTACTTC.

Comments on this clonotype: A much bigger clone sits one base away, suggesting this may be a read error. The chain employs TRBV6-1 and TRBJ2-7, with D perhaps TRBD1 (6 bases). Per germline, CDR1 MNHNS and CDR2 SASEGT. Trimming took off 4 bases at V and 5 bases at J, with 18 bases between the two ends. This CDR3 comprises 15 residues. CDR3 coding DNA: TGTGCCAGCAGTGGCCGCAGGGCCCAGGGGAACGAGCAGTACTTC. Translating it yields CASSGRRAQGNEQYF.

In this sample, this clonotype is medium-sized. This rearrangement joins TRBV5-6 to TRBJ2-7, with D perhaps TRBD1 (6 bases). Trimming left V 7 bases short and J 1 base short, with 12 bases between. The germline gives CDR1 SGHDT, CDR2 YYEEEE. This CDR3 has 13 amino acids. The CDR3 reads CASHRDNSYEQYF. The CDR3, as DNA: TGTGCCAGCCACCGGGACAATTCCTACGAGCAGTACTTC.

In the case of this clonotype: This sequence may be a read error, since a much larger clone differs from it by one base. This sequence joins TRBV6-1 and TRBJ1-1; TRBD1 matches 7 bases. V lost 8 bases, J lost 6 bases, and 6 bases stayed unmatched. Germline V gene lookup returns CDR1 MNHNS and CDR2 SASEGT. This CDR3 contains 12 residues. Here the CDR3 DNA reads TGTGCCAGCGGACAGGATGTGTCTGAAGCTTTCTTT. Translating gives CASGQDVSEAFF.

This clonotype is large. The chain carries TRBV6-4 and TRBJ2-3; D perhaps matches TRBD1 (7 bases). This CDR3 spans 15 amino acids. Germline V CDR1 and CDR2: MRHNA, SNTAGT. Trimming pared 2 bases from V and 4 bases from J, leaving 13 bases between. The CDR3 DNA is TGTGCCAGCAGTGACAAGGCAGGGGGGCCAGATACGCAGTATTTT. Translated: CASSDKAGGPDTQYF.

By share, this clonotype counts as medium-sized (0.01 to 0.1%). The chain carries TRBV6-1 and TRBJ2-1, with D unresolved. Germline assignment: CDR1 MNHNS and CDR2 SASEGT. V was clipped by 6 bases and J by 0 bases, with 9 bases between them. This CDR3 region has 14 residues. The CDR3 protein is CASREAGSYNEQFF. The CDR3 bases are TGTGCCAGCAGAGAGGCAGGCTCCTACAATGAGCAGTTCTTC.

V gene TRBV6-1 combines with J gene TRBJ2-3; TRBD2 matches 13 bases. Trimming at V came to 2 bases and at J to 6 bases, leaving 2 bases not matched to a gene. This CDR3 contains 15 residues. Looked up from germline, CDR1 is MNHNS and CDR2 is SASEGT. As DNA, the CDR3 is TGTGCCAGCAGTGAAACTAGCGGGGGGGCGGATACGCAGTATTTT. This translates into CASSETSGGADTQYF.

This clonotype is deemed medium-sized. This CDR3 reads CASSETTGPGNTIYF. CDR3 nucleotides: TGTGCCAGCAGTGAAACGACAGGGCCTGGAAACACCATATATTTT. The V gene is TRBV12-3 or TRBV12-4, the J gene TRBJ1-3, with TRBD1 identical over 7 bases. The CDR3 has 15 residues. V was pared by 5 bases and J by 2 bases, with 6 bases of the junction left unmatched.

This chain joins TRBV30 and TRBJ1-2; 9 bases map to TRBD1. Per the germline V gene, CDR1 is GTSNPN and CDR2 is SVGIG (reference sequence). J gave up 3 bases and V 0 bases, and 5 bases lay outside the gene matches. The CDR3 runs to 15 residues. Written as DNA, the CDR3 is TGTGCCTGGAGTGTCGCGGACAGGGGTGACTATGGCTACACCTTC. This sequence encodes CAWSVADRGDYGYTF.

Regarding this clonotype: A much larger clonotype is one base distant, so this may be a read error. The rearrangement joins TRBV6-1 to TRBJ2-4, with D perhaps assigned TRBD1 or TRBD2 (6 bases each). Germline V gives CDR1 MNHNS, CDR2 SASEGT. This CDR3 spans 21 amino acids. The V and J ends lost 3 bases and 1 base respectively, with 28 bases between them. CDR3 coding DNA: TGTGCCAGCAGTGACGGCCCCCAGCGAGTAGCGGTAGGGGGGGCCAAAAACATTCAGTACTTC. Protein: CASSDGPQRVAVGGAKNIQYF.

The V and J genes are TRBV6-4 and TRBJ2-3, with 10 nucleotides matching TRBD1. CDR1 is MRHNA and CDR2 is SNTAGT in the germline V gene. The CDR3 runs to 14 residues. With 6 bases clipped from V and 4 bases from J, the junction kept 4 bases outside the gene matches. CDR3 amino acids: CASSPGQGADTQYF. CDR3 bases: TGTGCCAGCAGCCCAGGACAGGGGGCAGATACGCAGTATTTT.

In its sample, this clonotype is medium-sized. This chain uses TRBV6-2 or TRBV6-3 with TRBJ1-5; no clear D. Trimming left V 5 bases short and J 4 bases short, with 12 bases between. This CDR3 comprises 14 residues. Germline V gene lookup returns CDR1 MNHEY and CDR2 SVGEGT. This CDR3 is CASSQSPENQPQHF. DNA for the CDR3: TGTGCCAGCAGTCAGTCGCCGGAGAATCAGCCCCAGCATTTT.